The 22 T cell receptor beta chains in this list originate from one sample, sequenced in a study of T cell repertoires in ileal Crohn's disease. Repertoires were generated with immunoSEQ multiplex PCR, while TCRdb's copy carries only in-frame clones and drops some. The sample includes 6,000 or so clones, about 80% seen only once; the top ten take around 13%. The sequencing sample was made of ileal tissue. All receptors derive from an adult with Crohn's disease.

The genes are TRBV9 and TRBJ2-2; TRBD1 matches at 8 bases. Per the germline V gene, CDR1 is SGDLS and CDR2 is YYNGEE. The CDR3 consists of 15 residues. Trimming cost V 7 bases and J 0 bases; bases outside gene matches: 5. CDR3 loop: CASQAGGTNTGELFF. CDR3 nucleotide sequence: TGTGCCAGCCAAGCAGGGGGCACGAACACCGGGGAGCTGTTTTTT.

The chain employs TRBV29-1 and TRBJ2-7; a weak D match, TRBD1 (5 bases). In germline, CDR1 is SQVTM, CDR2 ANQGSEA. The CDR3 runs to 13 residues. The germline V and J ends were trimmed by 1 base and 2 bases, with 9 bases remaining between them. The CDR3 region is CSVEGRATYEQYF. In DNA form, the CDR3 reads TGCAGCGTTGAAGGCAGGGCCACCTACGAGCAGTACTTC.

The chain uses TRBV28 and TRBJ2-7; no clear D. Germline V gene lookup returns CDR1 MDHEN and CDR2 SYDVKM. Trimming removed 6 bases at V and 5 bases at J, with 11 bases between. The CDR3 is 12 amino acids. The CDR3 bases are TGTGCCAGCAGCAGTCCCTTCGACGAGCAGTACTTC. This encodes CASSSPFDEQYF.

The chain joins TRBV6-5 to TRBJ2-2, with D perhaps TRBD2 (7 bases). V lost 3 bases, J lost 2 bases, and 13 bases lay in between. In germline, CDR1 is MNHEY, CDR2 SVGAGI. CDR3 length: 16 residues. The CDR3 loop reads CASSYAAGANTGELFF. In nucleotides, the CDR3 is TGTGCCAGCAGTTATGCGGCGGGGGCCAACACCGGGGAGCTGTTTTTT.

The chain has TRBV5-1 and TRBJ1-4; tentative D call: TRBD1 (5 bases). Germline lookup yields CDR1 SGHRS and CDR2 YFSETQ. The germline V and J ends were trimmed by 7 bases and 7 bases, with 17 bases remaining between them. There are 14 residues in the CDR3. The CDR3 protein is CASGPRGGSEKLFF. In DNA form, the CDR3 reads TGCGCCAGCGGACCCCGTGGGGGGTCTGAAAAACTGTTTTTT.

The chain couples TRBV2 to TRBJ2-3; 9 bases match TRBD1. The trim removed 5 bases at V and 7 bases at J, leaving 10 bases unmatched. The CDR3 spans 15 residues. The germline V gene has CDR1 SNHLY and CDR2 FYNNEI. The DNA for the CDR3 is TGTGCCAGCAGTAGAGGGACAGGGAATGTGAATACGCAGTATTTT. It codes for CASSRGTGNVNTQYF.

V usage is TRBV6-5 and J usage is TRBJ2-7; possibly TRBD2 for D (6 bases). The CDR3 has 15 residues. The germline CDR1 and CDR2 sequences are MNHEY and SVGAGI. Trimming removed 4 bases at V and 0 bases at J, with 13 bases between. The CDR3 region is CASSWRLAPSYEQYF. The CDR3, as DNA: TGTGCCAGCAGTTGGCGGCTAGCGCCCTCCTACGAGCAGTACTTC.

The chain joins TRBV6-5 to TRBJ2-3; no clear D. The CDR3 runs to 15 residues. Germline V gene lookup returns CDR1 MNHEY and CDR2 SVGAGI. V lost 2 bases and J 0 bases, leaving 9 bases between the germline ends. The CDR3 nucleotides read TGTGCCAGCAGTTACGGCTCGCGGAGCACAGATACGCAGTATTTT. It codes for CASSYGSRSTDTQYF.

The J gene is TRBJ1-1, the V gene TRBV29-1; tentative D call: TRBD1 (6 bases). Germline loops: CDR1 SQVTM, CDR2 ANQGSEA. V gave up 7 bases and J gave up 5 bases, with 14 bases separating them. This CDR3 is 12 amino acids long. The CDR3 loop is CSAGGGKTEAFF. CDR3 DNA sequence: TGCAGCGCTGGCGGGGGCAAGACTGAAGCTTTCTTT.

The chain recombines TRBV2 with TRBJ2-1, with 12 bases identical to TRBD2. Germline V gene lookup returns CDR1 SNHLY and CDR2 FYNNEI. The CDR3 is made up of 18 amino acids. J was trimmed by 8 bases and V by 3 bases; bases with no gene match: 14. CDR3 nucleotides: TGTGCCAGCAGTGACCCGCACTCTAGCGGGAGGGTTTTCCATGAGCAGTTCTTC. Translated: CASSDPHSSGRVFHEQFF.

The chain carries TRBV4-3 and TRBJ1-6; D uncertain. V was trimmed by 0 bases and J by 14 bases, leaving 14 bases between them. The CDR3 consists of 14 residues. CDR1 is LGHNA and CDR2 is YSLEER in the germline V gene. The CDR3 protein is CASSQEVGREALHF. CDR3 in DNA: TGCGCCAGCAGCCAAGAGGTAGGAAGGGAGGCCCTCCACTTT.

J is TRBJ1-3 and V is TRBV15; 8 positions match TRBD1. Per germline, CDR1 LNHNV and CDR2 YYDKDF (reference sequence). V lost 5 bases and J lost 2; bases outside the gene matches: 2. The CDR3 is 14 residues long. The DNA of the CDR3 is TGTGCCACCAGCGGACAGGGAACTGGAAACACCATATATTTT. This sequence encodes CATSGQGTGNTIYF.

V is TRBV7-3 and J is TRBJ2-5; perhaps TRBD1 as D (6 bases). Between the trimmed V and J ends, which lost 2 bases and 3 bases, there was a span of 7 bases. CDR3 length: 13 amino acids. Germline lookup yields CDR1 SGHTA and CDR2 FQGTGA. The CDR3 region is CASSLGTKETQYF. CDR3 nucleotide sequence: TGTGCCAGCAGCTTAGGGACAAAAGAGACCCAGTACTTC.

The chain combines TRBV15 with TRBJ1-1; D possibly corresponds to TRBD1 (5 bases). Germline CDR1 is LNHNV and CDR2 is YYDKDF (reference sequence). The length of the CDR3 is 13 residues. V was shortened by 1 base and J by 7 bases, with 10 bases between the two germline ends. This CDR3 reads CATSRAGKGEAFF. The CDR3 region has the DNA TGTGCCACCAGCAGAGCAGGGAAAGGTGAAGCTTTCTTT. Looking up the rest from reference TRBV15 and TRBJ1-1 gives the full variable domain: DAMVIQNPRYQVTQFGKPVTLSCSQTLNHNVMYWYQQKSSQAPKLLFHYYDKDFNNEADTPDNFQSRRPNTSFCFLDIRSPGLGDTAMYLCATSRAGKGEAFFGQGTRLTVV.

This chain links TRBV19 with TRBJ1-6; D is unclear. V was cut by 4 bases and J by 7 bases, with 11 bases left in between. The germline V gene encodes CDR1 LNHDA and CDR2 SQIVND (reference sequence). The CDR3 runs to 14 residues. In DNA, the CDR3 is TGTGCCAGTAGTAATGGGCCGGCGAATTCACCCCTCCACTTT. This encodes CASSNGPANSPLHF.

The V gene is TRBV30, the J gene TRBJ2-5; D is ambiguous. The germline V gene has CDR1 GTSNPN and CDR2 SVGIG (reference sequence). CDR3 size: 14 residues. The ends were cut back, 0 bases at V and 6 bases at J, with 14 bases in the middle. DNA for the CDR3: TGTGCCTGGAGTGTTGGTAGCCAGCAAAAGACCCAGTACTTC. It is translated as CAWSVGSQQKTQYF.

The rearrangement links TRBV10-1 to TRBJ2-2; 10 bases are a match to TRBD2. V lost 2 bases and J lost 3; bases outside the gene matches: 0. The CDR3 covers 15 residues. Germline values: CDR1 WNHNN, CDR2 SYGVQD (reference sequence). CDR3 protein: CASSESGRDTGELFF. The DNA of the CDR3 is TGCGCCAGCAGTGAGAGCGGGAGGGACACCGGGGAGCTGTTTTTT.

The CDR3 sequence: CAWSVRGSGRGETQYF. CDR3 bases: TGTGCCTGGAGTGTAAGAGGTAGCGGGAGGGGAGAGACCCAGTACTTC. The gene calls are TRBV30 and TRBJ2-5, with 11 bases fitting TRBD2. V gave up 0 bases and J gave up 4 bases; unmatched junction bases: 7. The CDR3 contains 16 residues. CDR1 and CDR2 from the germline V gene are GTSNPN and SVGIG (reference sequence).

V usage is TRBV29-1 and J usage is TRBJ1-3; 8 bases map to TRBD1. The trim removed 6 bases at V and 0 bases at J, leaving 4 bases unmatched. This CDR3 contains 14 residues. The V gene's germline CDR1 is SQVTM and CDR2 ANQGSEA. CDR3 DNA sequence: TGCAGCGTCGGGGACAGGACCTCTGGAAACACCATATATTTT. Translated: CSVGDRTSGNTIYF.

This chain joins TRBV5-1 and TRBJ1-2; no reliable D call. CDR1 is SGHRS and CDR2 is YFSETQ in the germline V gene. V lost 0 bases and J lost 4, with 7 bases in between. The CDR3 runs 13 residues. CDR3 in amino acids: CASSLDLSYGYTF. The CDR3 bases are TGCGCCAGCAGCTTGGATCTGAGCTATGGCTACACCTTC. Combining the CDR3 with reference TRBV5-1 and TRBJ1-2 gives the whole variable domain KAGVTQTPRYLIKTRGQQVTLSCSPISGHRSVSWYQQTPGQGLQFLFEYFSETQRNKGNFPGRFSGRQFSNSRSEMNVSTLELGDSALYLCASSLDLSYGYTFGSGTRLTVV.

This rearrangement joins TRBV2 to TRBJ1-4, with a possible D match to TRBD1 (5 bases). Trimming pared 6 bases from V and 8 bases from J, leaving 10 bases between. Germline CDR1 reads SNHLY; CDR2 reads FYNNEI. The CDR3 is 12 amino acids. In DNA form, the CDR3 reads TGTGCCAGCAGGGGGCTTAGCGAAAAACTGTTTTTT. Amino acid sequence: CASRGLSEKLFF.

The chain is built from TRBV5-1 and TRBJ1-1, with 8 bases identical to TRBD1. The V gene end was trimmed by 1 base and the J gene end by 6 bases; junction bases not matched to a gene: 5. This CDR3 has 14 residues. Looked up from germline, CDR1 is SGHRS and CDR2 is YFSETQ. The CDR3 sequence is CASSLTGGFPEAFF. As DNA, the CDR3 is TGCGCCAGCAGCTTGACAGGGGGGTTCCCTGAAGCTTTCTTT.